The 9 T cell receptor beta chains below all came from one sample that was sequenced in a study of cytomegalovirus exposure and HLA in healthy donors. Repertoires were generated with immunoSEQ multiplex PCR, while TCRdb's copy carries only in-frame clones and drops some. The profile shows more than 55,000 clones, 90% to 95% of them singletons. The specimen was PBMCs. The receptor set was obtained from a woman between 18 and 29 years old in good health and CMV-seronegative.

The V gene is TRBV18, the J gene TRBJ2-1; 11 positions agree with TRBD2. Germline V gene sequence: CDR1 KGHSH, CDR2 LQKENI. The junction had 5 bases not matched to a gene; V was cut back by 0 bases and J by 4 bases. This CDR3 has 17 amino acids. CDR3 protein: CASSPPGLAGGYNEQFF. The CDR3 nucleotides are TGTGCCAGCTCACCACCGGGGCTAGCGGGGGGTTACAATGAGCAGTTCTTC.

The chain links TRBV2 to TRBJ1-5; D might be TRBD1 (5 bases). The CDR3 runs 16 residues. Trimming stripped 4 bases from V and 0 bases from J, with 13 bases between. The germline V gene has CDR1 SNHLY and CDR2 FYNNEI. In DNA form, the CDR3 reads TGTGCCAGCAGTGGGACAAGAAATTATAGCAATCAGCCCCAGCATTTT. It yields the protein CASSGTRNYSNQPQHF.

The CDR3 protein is CASSVTGSSETQYF. The CDR3 DNA sequence: TGTGCCAGCAGCGTGACAGGGTCATCAGAGACCCAGTACTTC. The V and J genes are TRBV9 and TRBJ2-5; the match to TRBD1 covers 7 bases. The CDR3 is made up of 14 amino acids. Germline V lookup: CDR1 SGDLS, CDR2 YYNGEE. The junction had 5 bases not matched to a gene; V was cut back by 2 bases and J by 4 bases.

The chain recombines TRBV5-8 with TRBJ1-1; a possible D gene is TRBD1 (6 bases). Germline values: CDR1 SGHTS, CDR2 YDEGEE. The CDR3 spans 15 residues. Trimming took 0 bases from V and 0 from J, leaving 9 bases between them. The DNA of the CDR3 is TGTGCCAGCAGCTTGGGACAGGTCGTGAACACTGAAGCTTTCTTT. Its translation: CASSLGQVVNTEAFF.

The rearrangement links TRBV6-5 to TRBJ1-6; 8 nucleotides agree with TRBD1. This CDR3 region has 16 residues. With V trimmed by 4 bases and J by 4 bases, 6 bases remained unmatched. Germline CDR1 and CDR2: MNHEY and SVGAGI. CDR3 nucleotides: TGTGCCAGCAGTTCACCCGGGACAGGTTATAATTCACCCCTCCACTTT. Amino acids: CASSSPGTGYNSPLHF.

The rearrangement links TRBV28 to TRBJ1-3; a possible D gene is TRBD1 (5 bases). The V gene's germline CDR1 is MDHEN and CDR2 SYDVKM. This CDR3 comprises 15 residues. V lost 4 bases to trimming and J lost 0 bases, with 10 bases between them. CDR3 coding DNA: TGTGCCAGCAGTTACCAGGGTGTCTCTGGAAACACCATATATTTT. This codes for CASSYQGVSGNTIYF.

The V and J genes are TRBV6-1 and TRBJ2-1, with 11 bases aligning to TRBD2. Trimming cost V 5 bases and J 6 bases; bases outside gene matches: 6. The CDR3 is made up of 15 amino acids. Germline CDR1 is MNHNS and CDR2 is SASEGT. DNA of the CDR3: TGTGCCAGCAGTACCGGGACTAGCGGTCGCAATGAGCAGTTCTTC. Translated, it gives CASSTGTSGRNEQFF.

The chain combines TRBV11-2 with TRBJ1-6, with 10 bases fitting TRBD1. Germline V gene lookup returns CDR1 SGHAT and CDR2 FQNNGV. The CDR3 loop spans 18 amino acids. The junction had 6 bases not matched to a gene; V was cut back by 1 base and J by 3 bases. The CDR3 spells CASSLASGQGIYNSPLHF. DNA for the CDR3: TGTGCCAGCAGCTTAGCTTCGGGACAGGGGATCTATAATTCACCCCTCCACTTT.

The chain recombines TRBV5-1 with TRBJ1-2; D gene unclear. CDR1 and CDR2 from the germline V gene are SGHRS and YFSETQ. The CDR3 is 15 amino acids. Trimming left V 5 bases short and J 5 bases short, with 19 bases between. CDR3 DNA sequence: TGCGCCAGCAGGTCCCCCACAGAGGGCAGATATGGCTACACCTTC. Its protein is CASRSPTEGRYGYTF.